The clone carrying this TCR beta chain was detected once. Its antigen remains unidentified. Some clones are missing from TCRdb's copy, which holds only in-frame ones; the method was immunoSEQ multiplex PCR. Here the sample spans approximately 150,000 clones, 88% being singletons. The CDR3 covers 11 residues. Trimming took 6 bases from V and 5 from J, leaving 7 bases between them. Germline CDR1 reads LNHDA; CDR2 reads SQIVND (reference sequence). The data were obtained in a study of radiation and T cells in renal cell carcinoma. Notes on the study in general: Top tumor clonotypes rose in blood 2 weeks post-radiation, then contracted.

Stated time point: baseline pretreatment blood. Treatment described: 15 Gy SBRT to primary tumor, nephrectomy 4 weeks later. Radiation-treated patients gave blood at baseline, week 2 and week 4. The patient's renal cell carcinoma had clear cell pathology. The rearrangement links TRBV19 to TRBJ1-1; D not certain. The material sequenced was blood, taken from a patient whose treatment included radiotherapy and nephrectomy. The receptor was derived from a woman in her sixties or seventies with renal cell carcinoma. The CDR3 reads CASRRTTEAFF. The CDR3 coding sequence is TGTGCCAGTAGACGAACGACTGAAGCTTTCTTT. The entire variable domain, with the rest obtained from reference TRBV19 and TRBJ1-1, is as follows: DGGITQSPKYLFRKEGQNVTLSCEQNLNHDAMYWYRQDPGQGLRLIYYSQIVNDFQKGDIAEGYSVSREKKESFPLTVTSAQKNPTAFYLCASRRTTEAFFGQGTRLTVV.